Below, 23 T cell receptor beta chains from the same sample are listed, as sequenced in a study of shared clonotypes between healthy human individuals. The table came from immunoSEQ multiplex PCR; TCRdb's copy has only in-frame clones and leaves some out. The data contain about 2,500,000 clones, around 94% of them seen just once; the ten biggest clones take up around 0.14%. The sequencing sample was made of naive CD4+ T cells sorted from blood. Subset of the sample: CD45RA+ positively selected. The source is a man aged 18 to 30 in good health.

The J gene is TRBJ2-1, the V gene TRBV27, with 8 bases aligning to TRBD2. Looked up from germline, CDR1 is MNHEY and CDR2 is SMNVEV (reference sequence). The CDR3 consists of 15 residues. Unmatched junction bases numbered 7, after V lost 6 bases and J lost 3 bases. CDR3 nucleotides: TGTGCCAGCAGAGCACCGGGACTAGGCTACAATGAGCAGTTCTTC. The encoded protein is CASRAPGLGYNEQFF.

The chain combines TRBV11-1 with TRBJ2-7; a possible D gene is TRBD1 (5 bases). This CDR3 is built from 14 residues. Germline CDR1 SGHAT, CDR2 FQDESV (reference sequence). Trimming removed 1 base from V and 2 bases from J, with 9 bases in between. The CDR3 DNA follows: TGTGCCAGCAGCTTAGACAGGTTAGCCTACGAGCAGTACTTC. Residues: CASSLDRLAYEQYF.

The J gene is TRBJ2-3, the V gene TRBV7-2, with D perhaps TRBD2 (6 bases). The V end lost 5 bases, the J end lost 2 bases, and 14 bases lay between the germline ends. The CDR3 totals 15 residues. The V gene's germline CDR1 is SGHTA and CDR2 FQGNSA. The CDR3 protein is CASSPAGSYTDTQYF. DNA for the CDR3: TGTGCCAGCAGCCCCGCCGGGAGTTACACAGATACGCAGTATTTT.

The chain employs TRBV29-1 and TRBJ2-7; TRBD2 is a possible D gene (5 bases). The CDR3 consists of 12 residues. Germline V gene lookup returns CDR1 SQVTM and CDR2 ANQGSEA. The germline V and J ends were trimmed by 2 bases and 6 bases, with 11 bases remaining between them. The CDR3 protein is CSVELGGSEQYF. CDR3 sequence (DNA): TGCAGCGTTGAATTGGGTGGGAGCGAGCAGTACTTC.

Note on this clone: The sample has other DNA sequences that encode this CDR3 too. The J gene is TRBJ2-3, the V gene TRBV5-1; 9 nucleotides match TRBD1. V trimming: 4 bases; J trimming: 5 bases; junction bases outside the gene matches: 8. Germline V CDR1 and CDR2: SGHRS, YFSETQ. The CDR3 has 15 residues. This CDR3 reads CASSVDRGGGDTQYF. The CDR3 bases are TGCGCCAGCAGCGTGGACAGGGGCGGGGGAGATACGCAGTATTTT.

In its sample, this clone was seen a few times. This sequence joins TRBV7-9 and TRBJ2-2; possibly TRBD2 for D (6 bases). CDR3 length: 13 amino acids. Germline-derived CDR1 and CDR2 are SEHNR and FQNEAQ (reference sequence). The germline V and J ends were trimmed by 5 bases and 7 bases, with 11 bases remaining between them. The CDR3 here is CASSLTAGGELFF. DNA of the CDR3: TGTGCCAGCAGCCTAACAGCGGGCGGGGAGCTGTTTTTT. Combining the CDR3 with reference TRBV7-9 and TRBJ2-2 gives the whole variable domain DTGVSQNPRHKITKRGQNVTFRCDPISEHNRLYWYRQTLGQGPEFLTYFQNEAQLEKSRLLSDRFSAERPKGSFSTLEIQRTEQGDSAMYLCASSLTAGGELFFGEGSRLTVL.

The rearrangement links TRBV7-6 to TRBJ1-3, with D unclear. The CDR3 spans 16 residues. V lost 1 base and J lost 1, with 11 bases in between. The germline V gene encodes CDR1 SGHVS and CDR2 FNYEAQ. CDR3 loop: CASSLGQAQSGNTIYF. The CDR3 DNA reads as TGTGCCAGCAGCTTAGGGCAGGCACAGTCTGGAAACACCATATATTTT. The variable domain in full, with the rest retrieved from reference TRBV7-6 and TRBJ1-3, is GAGVSQSPRYKVTKRGQDVALRCDPISGHVSLYWYRQALGQGPEFLTYFNYEAQQDKSGLPNDRFSAERPEGSISTLTIQRTEQRDSAMYRCASSLGQAQSGNTIYFGEGSWLTVV.

V is TRBV19 and J is TRBJ2-7; 7 nucleotides match TRBD2. In germline, CDR1 is LNHDA, CDR2 SQIVND (reference sequence). V trimming: 5 bases; J trimming: 3 bases; junction bases outside the gene matches: 4. The CDR3 consists of 13 residues. The CDR3 coding sequence is TGTGCCAGTAGTGGGGAGGGCGACTACGAGCAGTACTTC. This sequence encodes CASSGEGDYEQYF.

Concerning this clone itself: This sample includes further DNA sequences coding for the same CDR3. V gene TRBV7-2 combines with J gene TRBJ2-3; TRBD2 is a possible D gene (5 bases). This CDR3 has 11 amino acids. Germline V gene lookup returns CDR1 SGHTA and CDR2 FQGNSA. Trimming took 7 bases from V and 6 from J, leaving 8 bases between them. CDR3 in amino acids: CASTPGDTQYF. The CDR3 DNA is TGTGCCAGCACCCCGGGGGATACGCAGTATTTT.

The table lists this clone with a count of one. The sample carries other DNA sequences with the same CDR3. The rearrangement uses TRBV18 and TRBJ2-5; the D gene is possibly TRBD1 (6 bases). Germline V lookup: CDR1 KGHSH, CDR2 LQKENI. CDR3 length: 14 residues. The germline V and J ends were trimmed by 1 base and 2 bases, with 8 bases remaining between them. CDR3 nucleotide sequence: TGTGCCAGCTCACCACAGGACAGTCAAGAGACCCAGTACTTC. It codes for CASSPQDSQETQYF.

The chain joins TRBV11-3 to TRBJ2-3; the D gene is possibly TRBD1 (5 bases). The CDR3 is 14 residues long. Germline loops: CDR1 SGHNT, CDR2 YENEEA. V lost 2 bases to trimming and J lost 4 bases, with 10 bases between them. CDR3 in amino acids: CASSLTQGSDTQYF. In nucleotides, the CDR3 is TGTGCCAGCAGCTTAACGCAGGGCTCAGATACGCAGTATTTT.

CDR3 amino acids: CASSVATGTSGNEQYF. CDR3 nucleotides: TGCGCCAGCAGCGTCGCGACCGGGACTAGCGGAAACGAGCAGTACTTC. The chain is built from TRBV5-1 and TRBJ2-7, with TRBD2 matching 11 bases. Germline CDR1 is SGHRS and CDR2 is YFSETQ. There are 16 residues in the CDR3. Trimming cost V 4 bases and J 5 bases; bases outside gene matches: 11.

The rearrangement joins TRBV9 to TRBJ1-1, with unresolved D. The V gene lost 3 bases and the J gene lost 6 bases, with 18 bases spanning the gap. The germline V gene has CDR1 SGDLS and CDR2 YYNGEE. The CDR3 contains 15 residues. CDR3 protein: CASSGVGLVPSEAFF. In DNA, the CDR3 is TGTGCCAGCAGCGGGGTGGGTCTTGTACCGTCTGAAGCTTTCTTT.

The rearrangement uses TRBV14 and TRBJ1-2; possible D gene TRBD1, 6 bases. Trimming removed 4 bases at V and 2 bases at J, with 17 bases between. Germline CDR1 reads SGHDN; CDR2 reads FVKESK. The CDR3 contains 16 residues. This CDR3 is CASSRGDRNSNYGYTF. CDR3 bases: TGTGCCAGCAGCCGAGGAGACAGGAATTCGAACTATGGCTACACCTTC.

This chain joins TRBV11-2 and TRBJ2-3; TRBD1 matches 7 bases. Losses at the gene ends were 1 base for V and 1 base for J; bases not matched to a gene: 14. CDR1 is SGHAT, CDR2 FQNNGV, per germline. The CDR3 totals 19 residues. The CDR3 sequence is CASSLGVRGKIGGTDTQYF. CDR3 bases: TGTGCCAGCAGCTTAGGGGTCAGGGGGAAGATCGGAGGCACAGATACGCAGTATTTT.

This chain joins TRBV14 and TRBJ2-7; TRBD1 agrees at 8 bases. This CDR3 spans 15 amino acids. Germline values: CDR1 SGHDN, CDR2 FVKESK. Unmatched junction bases numbered 4, after V lost 1 base and J lost 2 bases. The CDR3 coding sequence is TGTGCCAGCAGCCAAGGGACAGGGCCCACCTACGAGCAGTACTTC. Protein sequence: CASSQGTGPTYEQYF.

The genes are TRBV5-5 and TRBJ1-2; D remains ambiguous. The CDR3 sequence is 15 residues long. Trimming cost V 1 base and J 4 bases, with 14 bases left between them. The germline gives CDR1 SGHKS, CDR2 YYEKEE (reference sequence). The CDR3 sequence is CASSLLLGSGYGYTF. The CDR3, as DNA: TGTGCCAGCAGCTTGTTGTTGGGGTCGGGCTATGGCTACACCTTC.

The V call is TRBV10-3, the J call TRBJ1-1, with 8 bases aligning to TRBD1. The CDR3 extends over 15 amino acids. Germline V gene sequence: CDR1 ENHRY, CDR2 SYGVKD. V shed 7 bases and J 4 bases; nucleotides not matched to a gene: 11. This CDR3 reads CAITEPGQGITEAFF. CDR3 DNA sequence: TGTGCCATCACCGAGCCAGGACAGGGAATCACTGAAGCTTTCTTT.

Concerning this clone: Other DNA sequences from this sample encode an identical CDR3 as well. The J gene is TRBJ1-1, the V gene TRBV7-2, with TRBD1 as a possible D gene (5 bases). V was cut by 0 bases and J by 4 bases, with 9 bases left in between. CDR3 length: 14 amino acids. Per the germline V gene, CDR1 is SGHTA and CDR2 is FQGNSA. The chain's CDR3 is CASSLATGSTEAFF. Here the CDR3 DNA reads TGTGCCAGCAGCTTAGCAACAGGAAGCACTGAAGCTTTCTTT.

The J gene is TRBJ2-5, the V gene TRBV19; D gene unclear. The length of the CDR3 is 12 residues. In germline, CDR1 is LNHDA, CDR2 SQIVND (reference sequence). V was clipped by 1 base and J by 5 bases, with 5 bases between them. The CDR3 DNA reads as TGTGCCAGTAGTATAGCCCCCGAGACCCAGTACTTC. It specifies CASSIAPETQYF. Using reference TRBV19 and TRBJ2-5 for the parts outside the CDR3, the full variable domain is DGGITQSPKYLFRKEGQNVTLSCEQNLNHDAMYWYRQDPGQGLRLIYYSQIVNDFQKGDIAEGYSVSREKKESFPLTVTSAQKNPTAFYLCASSIAPETQYFGPGTRLLVL.

The J gene is TRBJ2-7, the V gene TRBV5-1; weak D call: TRBD2 (7 bases). This CDR3 comprises 16 residues. The germline CDR1 and CDR2 sequences are SGHRS and YFSETQ. Trimming stripped 3 bases from V and 0 bases from J, with 16 bases between. This CDR3 is CASSSEAGAPSYEQYF. CDR3 bases: TGCGCCAGCAGCTCGGAGGCGGGGGCCCCCTCCTACGAGCAGTACTTC.

The rearrangement links TRBV19 to TRBJ2-4; D unclear. The germline CDR1 and CDR2 sequences are LNHDA and SQIVND (reference sequence). This CDR3 comprises 14 residues. V gave up 3 bases and J gave up 3 bases, with 9 bases separating them. The chain's CDR3 is CASSIVADKNIQYF. The CDR3 nucleotides are TGTGCCAGTAGTATCGTGGCAGACAAAAACATTCAGTACTTC.

The chain uses TRBV7-2 and TRBJ2-4; 8 bases fit TRBD2. Germline CDR1 SGHTA, CDR2 FQGNSA. The junction had 14 bases not matched to a gene; V was cut back by 0 bases and J by 1 base. CDR3 length equals 20 residues. For the CDR3, the DNA is TGTGCCAGCAGCTTAGCGGCGGGGGGACGTGTAGATCCTGCCAAAAACATTCAGTACTTC. As protein: CASSLAAGGRVDPAKNIQYF.